The 3 T cell receptor beta chains presented below share a single source sample, sequenced in a study of CD8 T cells in Susac syndrome. An amount of RNA that ranged from about 0.45 to 1 ug was reverse transcribed with random hexamers. TCRdb ran MiXCR on the immunoSEQ multiplex PCR reads and lists one entry per CDR3 protein. The sample has 67,000 or so distinct CDR3 sequences; 93% are singletons. Source material: CD4+ T cells from PBMCs. These receptors were obtained from a human donor with Susac syndrome.

The V call is TRBV27, the J call TRBJ2-7, with 9 bases identical to TRBD1. Germline V gene sequence: CDR1 MNHEY, CDR2 SMNVEV (reference sequence). There are 15 residues in the CDR3. With 5 bases clipped from V and 4 bases from J, the junction kept 9 bases outside the gene matches. The CDR3 DNA is TGTGCCAGCAGTCGTCCGGGACAGGGTATTTACGAGCAGTACTTC. Protein product: CASSRPGQGIYEQYF.

The genes are TRBV4-2 and TRBJ2-3; unclear D gene. V was shortened by 5 bases and J by 0 bases, with 12 bases between the two germline ends. CDR3 length: 15 residues. Looked up from germline, CDR1 is LGHNA and CDR2 is YNFKEQ. The CDR3 region is CASSDGGTSTDTQYF. The DNA of the CDR3 is TGTGCCAGCAGCGACGGCGGCACTAGCACAGATACGCAGTATTTT.

DNA for the CDR3: TGTGCCATCAGTGACCCAGAGATATCCTACGAGCAGTACTTC. It specifies CAISDPEISYEQYF. This chain uses TRBV10-3 with TRBJ2-7; no definite D call. Trimming left V 3 bases short and J 1 base short, with 10 bases between. This CDR3 is 14 amino acids long. Germline CDR1 is ENHRY and CDR2 is SYGVKD.